The clone carrying this TCR beta chain was counted ten times or more. What it binds is unknown. This entry comes from a study of T cells after yellow fever vaccination. The germline V gene encodes CDR1 SGHKS and CDR2 YYEKEE (reference sequence). The CDR3 loop spans 14 amino acids. Unmatched junction bases numbered 4, after V lost 4 bases and J lost 4 bases. Findings and limits, study-wide: Abundant clonotypes (contaminants from the bulk population) could be present in FACS-sorted repertoires.

TCRdb used MiXCR to reprocess the 5' RACE reads, holding one entry per CDR3 protein. The table shows roughly 150,000 distinct CDR3 sequences, with roughly 6.7% occurring only once. This TCR was recovered from a man younger than 45 who received the YFV17D yellow fever vaccine. The chain combines TRBV5-5 with TRBJ1-4, with TRBD1 matching over 7 bases. The specimen was CD4+ T cells sorted from PBMCs, collected 10 days after the yellow fever booster vaccination. Here the CDR3 reads CASSRDSLNEKLFF. CDR3 DNA sequence: TGTGCCAGCAGCCGGGACAGCCTTAATGAAAAACTGTTTTTT.